This T cell receptor (beta chain) originates from a study of CD8+CD57+ T cells in acquired aplastic anemia. Study context: Quantities of DNA derived from sorted CD4+ and CD8+ cells averaged around 3.2 ug.

This clonotype was detected many times. Antigen: not known. Patients chosen for sequencing had shown CD8+CD57+ cell expansion by flow cytometry. In all patients, the disease was severe acquired aplastic anemia. No therapy had been given to the patients at the time of blood sampling. This CDR3 has 13 residues. Trimming left V 1 base short and J 3 bases short, with 5 bases between. Germline V gene data show CDR1 as KGHSH and CDR2 as LQKENI. Using genomic DNA as the template, TCR beta VDJ and CDR3 profiling was carried out. TCRdb reprocessed the reads via MiXCR and lists one record per CDR3 protein. The sample records under 350,000 distinct CDR3 sequences, 45% to 65% being singletons. Study-wide results and caveats: Patients and controls had in common 25 to 30 CD8+ CDR3 sequences.

The source of this sequence is a human donor with aplastic anemia. What was sequenced was sorted CD4+, CD8+, or CD8+CD57+ T cells (not recorded which) from PBMCs. This chain connects TRBV18 to TRBJ2-3, with no clear D. The CDR3 sequence is CASSPLGTDTQYF. The CDR3 DNA reads TGTGCCAGCTCACCACTGGGGACAGATACGCAGTATTTT.